These 20 T cell receptor beta chains originate from one sample sequenced in a study of OX40 agonist ivuxolimab in advanced cancers. Libraries were prepared by immunoSEQ multiplex PCR; TCRdb keeps only in-frame clonotypes and omits some of them. The sample holds approximately 70,000 clones, roughly 83% seen once. The starting material was CD4+ or CD8+ T cells sorted from blood, obtained in a trial of the OX40 agonist ivuxolimab. These receptors all stem from an adult with an advanced solid tumor such as melanoma, head and neck, liver or kidney cancer.

This chain joins TRBV7-9 and TRBJ1-5, with a possible D match to TRBD1 (6 bases). The CDR3 is 17 amino acids. Germline V CDR1 and CDR2: SEHNR, FQNEAQ (reference sequence). V shed 1 base and J shed 3 bases, with 16 bases lying between them. CDR3 sequence reads: CASSLGGRGGINQPQHF. CDR3 DNA sequence: TGTGCCAGCAGCTTAGGTGGCAGGGGAGGAATCAATCAGCCCCAGCATTTT. Combining the CDR3 with reference TRBV7-9 and TRBJ1-5 gives the whole variable domain DTGVSQNPRHKITKRGQNVTFRCDPISEHNRLYWYRQTLGQGPEFLTYFQNEAQLEKSRLLSDRFSAERPKGSFSTLEIQRTEQGDSAMYLCASSLGGRGGINQPQHFGDGTRLSIL.

The rearrangement uses TRBV19 and TRBJ2-1; 9 bases are shared with TRBD2. The CDR3 covers 17 residues. The V gene's germline CDR1 is LNHDA and CDR2 SQIVND (reference sequence). V lost 5 bases, J lost 0 bases, and 8 bases stayed unmatched. The CDR3 sequence: CASSFSGGPGSYNEQFF. CDR3 DNA: TGTGCCAGTAGTTTTAGCGGGGGCCCCGGCTCCTACAATGAGCAGTTCTTC.

The J gene is TRBJ1-2, the V gene TRBV28; 8 bases map to TRBD1. V was clipped by 5 bases and J by 7 bases; unmatched bases: 6. The CDR3 totals 13 residues. From germline, CDR1 is MDHEN and CDR2 SYDVKM. The CDR3 bases are TGTGCCAGCAGTCCGCAGGGGGCGGGTGGCTACACCTTC. Encoded protein: CASSPQGAGGYTF.

The gene calls are TRBV4-2 and TRBJ2-1; possibly TRBD1 or TRBD2 for D (5 bases each). CDR1 and CDR2 (germline): LGHNA, YNFKEQ. Trimming took 0 bases from V and 8 from J, leaving 11 bases between them. This CDR3 has 14 residues. The CDR3 DNA reads as TGTGCCAGCAGCCAAGAAGTGGGGGTTCATGAGCAGTTCTTC. It specifies CASSQEVGVHEQFF.

The chain joins TRBV29-1 to TRBJ1-1, with D possibly TRBD1 on 5 matching bases. The germline CDR1 and CDR2 sequences are SQVTM and ANQGSEA. Trimming took off 3 bases at V and 4 bases at J, with 9 bases between the two ends. This CDR3 is built from 12 residues. The CDR3 loop is CSVEGQITEAFF. As DNA, the CDR3 is TGCAGCGTTGAGGGGCAGATCACTGAAGCTTTCTTT.

This sequence joins TRBV29-1 and TRBJ2-5, with D uncertain. This CDR3 has 12 amino acids. Trimming stripped 2 bases from V and 1 base from J, with 5 bases between. In germline, CDR1 is SQVTM, CDR2 ANQGSEA. The CDR3 DNA is TGCAGCGTTGAACACCTCCAAGAGACCCAGTACTTC. Its translation: CSVEHLQETQYF.

V and J are TRBV7-7 and TRBJ2-5; 8 bases are a match to TRBD1. Trimming took 2 bases from V and 1 from J; bases not matched to a gene: 3. This CDR3 is built from 15 residues. Looked up from germline, CDR1 is SSHAT and CDR2 is FNYEAQ (reference sequence). CDR3 coding DNA: TGTGCCAGCAGCTTAAGACAGGGGATCCAAGAGACCCAGTACTTC. Translated, it gives CASSLRQGIQETQYF.

The chain joins TRBV5-1 to TRBJ2-3, with 16 nucleotides matching TRBD2. J lost 3 bases, V lost 3 bases, and 13 bases had no gene match. Germline CDR1 is SGHRS and CDR2 is YFSETQ. This CDR3 has 20 residues. The CDR3 sequence is CASSSSGLAGGRVWTDTQYF. CDR3 bases: TGCGCCAGCAGCTCCTCGGGACTAGCGGGGGGGCGCGTTTGGACAGATACGCAGTATTTT.

The V and J genes are TRBV6-5 and TRBJ2-7; 7 nucleotides agree with TRBD2. The CDR3 extends over 14 amino acids. The V and J ends lost 5 bases and 9 bases, in that order; junction bases with no gene match: 13. Germline CDR1 MNHEY, CDR2 SVGAGI. The CDR3 sequence: CASSPRREGVMQYF. CDR3 coding DNA: TGTGCCAGCAGTCCCCGCAGGGAGGGAGTTATGCAGTACTTC.

This clone appeared a few times. CDR3 sequence (DNA): TGTGCCAGCAGCGTAGAAAGGTGGACTGAAGCTTTCTTT. Translating gives CASSVERWTEAFF. The V and J genes are TRBV9 and TRBJ1-1; the D is unclear. The CDR3 is 13 residues long. CDR1 is SGDLS and CDR2 is YYNGEE in the germline V gene. V was clipped by 0 bases and J by 5 bases, with 8 bases between them.

The chain is built from TRBV28 and TRBJ1-2; a weak D match, TRBD1 (5 bases). Germline V gives CDR1 MDHEN, CDR2 SYDVKM. Trimming removed 3 bases at V and 7 bases at J, with 9 bases between. CDR3 size: 12 residues. This chain's CDR3 is CASSLTAAGYTF. In DNA form, the CDR3 reads TGTGCCAGCAGTTTGACAGCCGCTGGCTACACCTTC.

The gene calls are TRBV2 and TRBJ1-4; 9 nucleotides align to TRBD1. Germline CDR1 is SNHLY and CDR2 is FYNNEI. V lost 6 bases, J lost 5 bases, and 7 bases stayed unmatched. CDR3 length equals 15 residues. As DNA, the CDR3 is TGTGCCAGCAGCGCCAGGGGGACAGGGAATGAAAAACTGTTTTTT. Translation gives CASSARGTGNEKLFF.

The CDR3 nucleotides are TGTGCCAGCAGCTTTTCAGACGGGGTTAACTATGGCTACACCTTC. It codes for CASSFSDGVNYGYTF. The V and J genes are TRBV7-2 and TRBJ1-2; D gene uncertain. The CDR3 is 15 amino acids. V was trimmed by 3 bases and J by 1 base, leaving 12 bases between them. CDR1 and CDR2 from the germline V gene are SGHTA and FQGNSA. The full variable domain, with the rest looked up from reference TRBV7-2 and TRBJ1-2, is GAGVSQSPSNKVTEKGKDVELRCDPISGHTALYWYRQSLGQGLEFLIYFQGNSAPDKSGLPSDRFSAERTGGSVSTLTIQRTQQEDSAVYLCASSFSDGVNYGYTFGSGTRLTVV.

V is TRBV7-8 and J is TRBJ2-1; D is perhaps TRBD2 (6 bases). V was trimmed by 5 bases and J by 1 base, leaving 15 bases between them. CDR1 and CDR2 (germline): SGHVS, FQNEAQ. The CDR3 spans 16 residues. As DNA, the CDR3 is TGTGCCAGCAGCACTTTAAGCAGCGGGTCCTACAATGAGCAGTTCTTC. Translating gives CASSTLSSGSYNEQFF.

This clone was counted a few times. The V call is TRBV9, the J call TRBJ1-2; 11 bases are a match to TRBD1. From germline, CDR1 is SGDLS and CDR2 YYNGEE. J was trimmed by 7 bases and V by 4 bases; bases with no gene match: 12. There are 16 residues in the CDR3. The CDR3 region is CASSPQTPGQGGGYTF. The CDR3 DNA reads as TGTGCCAGCAGCCCGCAGACTCCGGGACAGGGGGGTGGCTACACCTTC.

This clone showed up just a few times. The V call is TRBV7-9, the J call TRBJ1-3; D not resolved. Between the trimmed V and J ends, which lost 5 bases and 0 bases, there was a span of 8 bases. Germline V gene lookup returns CDR1 SEHNR and CDR2 FQNEAQ (reference sequence). This CDR3 comprises 14 residues. The CDR3 here is CASSPQASGNTIYF. CDR3 in DNA: TGTGCCAGCAGCCCCCAGGCCTCTGGAAACACCATATATTTT.

The genes are TRBV7-8 and TRBJ1-4; D unclear. The germline V gene encodes CDR1 SGHVS and CDR2 FQNEAQ. The germline V and J ends were trimmed by 7 bases and 4 bases, with 10 bases remaining between them. This CDR3 is 13 amino acids long. CDR3 sequence reads: CASTPGYNEKLFF. The CDR3 DNA sequence: TGTGCCAGCACCCCGGGATATAATGAAAAACTGTTTTTT.

The chain recombines TRBV25-1 with TRBJ1-6; D gene ambiguous. This CDR3 region has 13 residues. V lost 7 bases and J lost 7, with 11 bases in between. Germline V gene data show CDR1 as MGHDK and CDR2 as SYGVNS. This chain's CDR3 is CASKESFNSPLHF. CDR3 coding DNA: TGTGCCAGCAAGGAAAGTTTCAATTCACCCCTCCACTTT.

Only one count was recorded for this clone. The chain employs TRBV5-5 and TRBJ1-2; unclear D gene. Trimming took off 1 base at V and 5 bases at J, with 12 bases between the two ends. The V gene's germline CDR1 is SGHKS and CDR2 YYEKEE (reference sequence). CDR3 length equals 14 residues. Here the CDR3 DNA reads TGTGCCAGCAGCTTGCCCCACCTTGGGTATGGCTACACCTTC. The encoded protein is CASSLPHLGYGYTF. The whole variable domain, filled in from reference TRBV5-5 and TRBJ1-2, reads DAGVTQSPTHLIKTRGQQVTLRCSPISGHKSVSWYQQVLGQGPQFIFQYYEKEERGRGNFPDRFSARQFPNYSSELNVNALLLGDSALYLCASSLPHLGYGYTFGSGTRLTVV.

V is TRBV21-1 and J is TRBJ2-7; TRBD1 is the table's D call, not checked against the DNA. TRBV21-1 is annotated as a pseudogene. This CDR3 region has 9 residues. DNA for the CDR3: TGTGCCAGCAGTGACAGTCAGTACTTC. Its protein is CASSDSQYF.